This TCR beta chain was sequenced in a study of cytomegalovirus exposure and HLA in healthy donors. The validation cohort, a group of 90 to 150 subjects, included the donors and was separate from the approximately 670-subject first cohort. With regard to this clone: Its antigen is unidentified.

Regarding the study as a whole: Reports described diagnosis of cytomegalovirus status by the classifier as highly specific and sensitive. Investigators reported around 150 TCR beta chains as tied to cytomegalovirus.

The data were produced by immunoSEQ multiplex PCR, yet TCRdb's version contains in-frame clones alone and is incomplete. In the table there are under 200,000 clones, approximately 86% of which are singletons. This CDR3 contains 16 residues. Unmatched junction bases numbered 9, after V lost 1 base and J lost 9 bases. Germline CDR1 and CDR2: LNHDA and SQIVND (reference sequence). The chain couples TRBV19 to TRBJ1-6, with 7 positions matching TRBD1. The sequencing input was PBMCs. The source is a woman between 18 and 29 years old in good health and CMV-seronegative. In DNA, the CDR3 is TGTGCCAGTAGTATAGGTGTGTCTGCAGGGGGTTCACCCCTCCACTTT. This sequence encodes CASSIGVSAGGSPLHF.